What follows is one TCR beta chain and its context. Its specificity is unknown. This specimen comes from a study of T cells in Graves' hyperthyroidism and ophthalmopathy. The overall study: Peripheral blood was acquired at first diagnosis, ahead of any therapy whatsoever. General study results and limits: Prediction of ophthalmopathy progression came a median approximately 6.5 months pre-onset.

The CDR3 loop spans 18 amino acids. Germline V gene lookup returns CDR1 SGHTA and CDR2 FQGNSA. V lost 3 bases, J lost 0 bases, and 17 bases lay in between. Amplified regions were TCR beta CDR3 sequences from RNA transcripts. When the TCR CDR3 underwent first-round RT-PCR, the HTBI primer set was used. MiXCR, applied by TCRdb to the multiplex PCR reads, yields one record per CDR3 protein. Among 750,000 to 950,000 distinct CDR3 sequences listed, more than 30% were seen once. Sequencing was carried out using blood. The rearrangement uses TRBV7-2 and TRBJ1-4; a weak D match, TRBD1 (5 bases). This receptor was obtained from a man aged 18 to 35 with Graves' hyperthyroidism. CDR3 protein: CASSLPGHFFATNEKLFF. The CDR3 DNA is TGTGCCAGCAGCTTGCCTGGACACTTCTTTGCAACTAATGAAAAACTGTTTTTT.